This record covers a single T cell receptor beta chain. Antigen unknown. The record originates from a study of cytomegalovirus exposure and HLA in healthy donors. Study information: Earlier, 95 million to 130 million unique TCR beta sequences were recovered from about 200 million T cells by an analysis.

The CDR3 has 15 residues. Germline values: CDR1 MRHNA, CDR2 SNTAGT. Trimming at V came to 0 bases and at J to 6 bases, leaving 7 bases not matched to a gene. Points from the study as a whole: The classifier reportedly diagnosed cytomegalovirus status with high sensitivity and specificity.

Researchers ran the PCR with 60 Vbeta and 13 Jbeta primers. The protocol was immunoSEQ multiplex PCR, while the TCRdb copy is restricted to in-frame clones and leaves out a portion. The listing records around 76,000 clones. Material for sequencing was PBMCs. V and J are TRBV6-4 and TRBJ2-7; the match to TRBD2 covers 8 bases. This TCR was recovered from a woman aged 55-75 years in good health and CMV-seronegative. The CDR3 nucleotides are TGTGCCAGCAGTGACTCAGGGACTAGAAGTACCGAGCAGTACTTC. Translation: CASSDSGTRSTEQYF.